The 10 T cell receptor beta chains below come from one sample, sequenced in a study of T cell responses to AZD1222 COVID-19 vaccine. Some clones are missing from TCRdb's copy, which holds only in-frame ones; the method was immunoSEQ multiplex PCR. The sample lists about 150,000 clones, 92% occurring once. Sequenced here: peripheral blood, sampled on day 0 of AZD1222 vaccination. All receptors come from an adult in good health.

The chain uses TRBV24-1 and TRBJ1-5; tentatively, D is TRBD1 (5 bases). Germline CDR1 KGHDR, CDR2 SFDVKD. The CDR3 is made up of 16 amino acids. With 3 bases removed from V and 0 bases from J, the gap between germline ends came to 11 bases. As DNA, the CDR3 is TGTGCCACCAGTGATCGTCAGGGATATAGCAATCAGCCCCAGCATTTT. Translating it yields CATSDRQGYSNQPQHF.

J is TRBJ2-3 and V is TRBV5-1; 11 bases agree with TRBD2. The CDR3 loop spans 15 amino acids. CDR1 and CDR2 (germline): SGHRS, YFSETQ. With 5 bases clipped from V and 6 bases from J, the junction kept 8 bases outside the gene matches. The CDR3 DNA reads TGCGCCAGCAGGTATACTAGCGGGGGCCACGATACGCAGTATTTT. Translation gives CASRYTSGGHDTQYF.

The V call is TRBV11-2, the J call TRBJ2-2, with 9 bases matching TRBD2. CDR1 is SGHAT, CDR2 FQNNGV, per germline. The CDR3 is made up of 15 amino acids. V dropped 2 bases and J dropped 2; count of bases not matched to a gene: 0. CDR3 residues: CASSLLAGNTGELFF. The CDR3 DNA is TGTGCCAGCAGCTTACTAGCGGGAAACACCGGGGAGCTGTTTTTT.

The CDR3 loop reads CASSLGGRGDEQYF. The CDR3 DNA follows: TGCGCCAGCAGCTTAGGGGGGCGAGGGGACGAGCAGTACTTC. The V gene is TRBV5-1, the J gene TRBJ2-7; D may be TRBD1 or TRBD2 (6 bases each). The V gene lost 2 bases and the J gene lost 5 bases, with 14 bases spanning the gap. This CDR3 has 14 residues. Germline values: CDR1 SGHRS, CDR2 YFSETQ.

This chain connects TRBV19 to TRBJ2-3, with TRBD2 matching 10 bases. The CDR3 loop spans 17 amino acids. The V and J ends lost 5 bases and 3 bases, in that order; junction bases with no gene match: 11. CDR1 is LNHDA, CDR2 SQIVND, per germline (reference sequence). The CDR3 loop is CASSVLAGAGRTDTQYF. The CDR3, as DNA: TGTGCCAGTAGTGTCCTAGCGGGAGCGGGTCGTACAGATACGCAGTATTTT.

This chain uses TRBV6-4 with TRBJ1-3, with no clear D. Germline CDR1 reads MRHNA; CDR2 reads SNTAGT. The CDR3 extends over 13 amino acids. The ends were cut back, 2 bases at V and 1 base at J, with 3 bases in the middle. CDR3: CASSDGSGNTIYF. DNA of the CDR3: TGTGCCAGCAGTGACGGTTCTGGAAACACCATATATTTT.

This clone was seen only a few times. The genes are TRBV5-1 and TRBJ1-1, with no clear D. Per the germline V gene, CDR1 is SGHRS and CDR2 is YFSETQ. With 0 bases removed from V and 1 base from J, the gap between germline ends came to 13 bases. CDR3 length equals 16 residues. CDR3 coding DNA: TGCGCCAGCAGCTTGGAGCTGCGCGGCCCGAACACTGAAGCTTTCTTT. Its translation is CASSLELRGPNTEAFF.

This clone has a single count. This chain joins TRBV10-1 and TRBJ2-2; weak D call: TRBD2 (5 bases). V lost 2 bases and J lost 7, with 17 bases in between. The CDR3 covers 16 residues. Germline V CDR1 and CDR2: WNHNN, SYGVQD (reference sequence). The CDR3 DNA sequence: TGCGCCAGCAGTGAGGATGGGCCCGACCGGGGCGGGGAGCTGTTTTTT. It is translated as CASSEDGPDRGGELFF.

V and J are TRBV27 and TRBJ2-5, with TRBD2 matching 10 bases. The CDR3 has 15 residues. Germline V CDR1 and CDR2: MNHEY, SMNVEV (reference sequence). J lost 5 bases, V lost 5 bases, and 8 bases had no gene match. This CDR3 reads CASSPLAGVSETQYF. Written as DNA, the CDR3 is TGTGCCAGCAGTCCGCTAGCGGGAGTAAGTGAGACCCAGTACTTC.

A single count supports this clone. This chain links TRBV28 with TRBJ1-3; TRBD1 matches at 9 bases. Losses at the gene ends were 5 bases for V and 0 bases for J; bases not matched to a gene: 8. CDR1 is MDHEN, CDR2 SYDVKM, per germline. The CDR3 spans 17 residues. This chain's CDR3 is CASSPGQGISSGNTIYF. DNA of the CDR3: TGTGCCAGCAGTCCGGGACAGGGTATATCCTCTGGAAACACCATATATTTT.